What follows is one T cell receptor beta chain and its context. Its antigen target is currently unknown. No base quality information exists; no much larger clone differs at one position. The CDR3 covers 14 residues, taking in both the cysteine and the phenylalanine. Only the CDR3 part of the read is kept: 42 bases, read in frame from the first base. CDR1 is given as MNHEY and CDR2 as SVGAGI, both from the germline V gene. Between the V and J ends, shortened by 7 bases and 7 bases respectively, the junction contains 14 bases. The data are from a study of blood T cell repertoires in COVID-19 (dated by TCRdb to 2020 to 2022). For the wider study: Samples from collaborators originated in the United States, Italy and Spain and spanned both the acute and convalescent phases of COVID-19. The prospective study material was composed of cDNA or gDNA derived from T cells, B-cell-depleted T cells, or PBMCs. Subjects who had been exposed to COVID-19, were actively infected with it, or had recovered from it provided the deeply sampled blood TCRbeta repertoires that made up the dataset. A freely available public database, intended as a resource for researchers studying the immune response to SARS-CoV-2, is where the repertoires were released. The samples were drawn from the first 160 participants of the ongoing ImmuneRACE study and from under 1,500 subjects provided by 6 global collaborators. Nearly every sample came with metadata listing a de-identified subject ID, COVID-19 status, age in years and sex. Where available, HLA class I and class II types were obtained from metadata supplied by the sample provider rather than from assay-based typing. General study outcomes and caveats: How much clinical and demographic metadata was included differed by source and by participant, and the metadata was provided uncurated.

TCRbeta CDR3 regions were amplified from genomic DNA by means of the immunoSEQ Assay, a bias-controlled multiplex PCR. The published analysis was carried out like this. Nucleated cell counts per sample were estimated from amplification of reference gene primers within the assay. To quantify the absolute abundance of each unique TCRbeta CDR3 rearrangement, sequence reads were collapsed and filtered. For each sample, productive Simpson clonality was calculated by taking the square root of Simpson's diversity index across productive rearrangements. In TCRdb, the immuneACCESS table is reduced to in-frame sequences with V and J assigned. These tables do not hold every clone; where another copy was compared, an unresolved V gene accounts for under half, and the others remain unexplained. V and J calls and clone size follow that table, whereas D and trimming were derived from the DNA. Here the sample has about 270,000 clones; less than 95% occur a single time. The top ten constitute around 2.8% of the sample.

In the prospective study, participants were about 18 to 95 years old, resided in 24 geographic areas of the United States, and were enrolled through a virtual design. Cohort assignment in the prospective study relied on participant-reported clinical history from a screening survey and a study questionnaire. A participant counted as exposed if, within 2 weeks of entering the study, that participant had been in contact with someone who had a PCR-confirmed or clinician-diagnosed COVID-19 case. In the prospective study, mobile phlebotomists collected whole blood, serum and a nasopharyngeal or oropharyngeal swab from each participant. Prospective study participants could optionally give additional blood draws and questionnaires over an approximately two-month period. Prospective study blood samples were shipped either frozen or at room temperature before DNA extraction.

The rearrangement combines TRBV6-5 with TRBJ1-6; perhaps TRBD1 is the D gene, with 6 bases matching. Specimen: PBMCs or T cells enriched from blood (not recorded which). The origin of this receptor is a man aged 35 to 55 who had been exposed to COVID-19. The bases are TGTGCCAGCACCCACAGGGTAGAAAATTCACCCCTCCACTTT. Its amino acids are CASTHRVENSPLHF.